This T cell receptor beta chain was observed in a study of CD8 T cells in ankylosing spondylitis. Remarks on this clonotype: Its antigen remains unknown.

Germline V lookup: CDR1 SGDLS, CDR2 YYNGEE. The V segment lost 0 bases and the J segment 6 bases; nucleotides outside the gene matches: 5. This CDR3 region has 15 residues. TCRdb passed the 5' RACE reads through MiXCR, listing each CDR3 protein once. Here the sample spans fewer than 30,000 distinct CDR3 sequences, about 2.6% being singletons. General observations from the study: From matched ankylosing spondylitis synovial fluid, disease-linked clones were reportedly recovered at significantly enriched levels. Blood of patients with ankylosing spondylitis appeared to be characterized by a TCR beta motif of seven or eight highly homologous variants.

The TCR originated in a female donor with ankylosing spondylitis or in good health (not recorded which). Specimen: blood, either unsorted or a sorted T cell fraction (not recorded which). The chain couples TRBV9 to TRBJ2-1; 8 bases fit TRBD1. In nucleotides, the CDR3 is TGTGCCAGCAGCGTAGCGGGACAGGACTTCAATGAGCAGTTCTTC. As protein: CASSVAGQDFNEQFF. The whole variable domain, remainder taken from reference TRBV9 and TRBJ2-1, is DSGVTQTPKHLITATGQRVTLRCSPRSGDLSVYWYQQSLDQGLQFLIQYYNGEERAKGNILERFSAQQFPDLHSELNLSSLELGDSALYFCASSVAGQDFNEQFFGPGTRLTVL.